The sequence of this TCR beta chain was determined in a study of T cell clonotyping in hematopoietic cell transplantation. General study findings and limits: Pathologically expanded recipient clonotypes increased progressively from day 30 to day 180 as diversity fell.

TCRdb's table, derived via immunoSEQ multiplex PCR, lists solely in-frame clones and lacks some. This repertoire shows some 17,000 clones, around 90% found once; its top ten account for around 3%. To note about this clone: The antigen remains undetermined.

The germline V and J ends were trimmed by 6 bases and 5 bases, with 14 bases remaining between them. The CDR3 spans 13 residues. CDR1 is MDHEN and CDR2 is SYDVKM in the germline V gene. The sequencing input was peripheral blood mononuclear cells. The clonotype originates from a man aged 50-59 years in good health. Some clones in this sample may be carry-over from other donors' samples. V usage is TRBV28 and J usage is TRBJ2-7; D remains unclear. The CDR3 is CASRGTGGDEQYF. The CDR3 nucleotides read TGTGCCAGCAGGGGCACGGGCGGTGACGAGCAGTACTTC.